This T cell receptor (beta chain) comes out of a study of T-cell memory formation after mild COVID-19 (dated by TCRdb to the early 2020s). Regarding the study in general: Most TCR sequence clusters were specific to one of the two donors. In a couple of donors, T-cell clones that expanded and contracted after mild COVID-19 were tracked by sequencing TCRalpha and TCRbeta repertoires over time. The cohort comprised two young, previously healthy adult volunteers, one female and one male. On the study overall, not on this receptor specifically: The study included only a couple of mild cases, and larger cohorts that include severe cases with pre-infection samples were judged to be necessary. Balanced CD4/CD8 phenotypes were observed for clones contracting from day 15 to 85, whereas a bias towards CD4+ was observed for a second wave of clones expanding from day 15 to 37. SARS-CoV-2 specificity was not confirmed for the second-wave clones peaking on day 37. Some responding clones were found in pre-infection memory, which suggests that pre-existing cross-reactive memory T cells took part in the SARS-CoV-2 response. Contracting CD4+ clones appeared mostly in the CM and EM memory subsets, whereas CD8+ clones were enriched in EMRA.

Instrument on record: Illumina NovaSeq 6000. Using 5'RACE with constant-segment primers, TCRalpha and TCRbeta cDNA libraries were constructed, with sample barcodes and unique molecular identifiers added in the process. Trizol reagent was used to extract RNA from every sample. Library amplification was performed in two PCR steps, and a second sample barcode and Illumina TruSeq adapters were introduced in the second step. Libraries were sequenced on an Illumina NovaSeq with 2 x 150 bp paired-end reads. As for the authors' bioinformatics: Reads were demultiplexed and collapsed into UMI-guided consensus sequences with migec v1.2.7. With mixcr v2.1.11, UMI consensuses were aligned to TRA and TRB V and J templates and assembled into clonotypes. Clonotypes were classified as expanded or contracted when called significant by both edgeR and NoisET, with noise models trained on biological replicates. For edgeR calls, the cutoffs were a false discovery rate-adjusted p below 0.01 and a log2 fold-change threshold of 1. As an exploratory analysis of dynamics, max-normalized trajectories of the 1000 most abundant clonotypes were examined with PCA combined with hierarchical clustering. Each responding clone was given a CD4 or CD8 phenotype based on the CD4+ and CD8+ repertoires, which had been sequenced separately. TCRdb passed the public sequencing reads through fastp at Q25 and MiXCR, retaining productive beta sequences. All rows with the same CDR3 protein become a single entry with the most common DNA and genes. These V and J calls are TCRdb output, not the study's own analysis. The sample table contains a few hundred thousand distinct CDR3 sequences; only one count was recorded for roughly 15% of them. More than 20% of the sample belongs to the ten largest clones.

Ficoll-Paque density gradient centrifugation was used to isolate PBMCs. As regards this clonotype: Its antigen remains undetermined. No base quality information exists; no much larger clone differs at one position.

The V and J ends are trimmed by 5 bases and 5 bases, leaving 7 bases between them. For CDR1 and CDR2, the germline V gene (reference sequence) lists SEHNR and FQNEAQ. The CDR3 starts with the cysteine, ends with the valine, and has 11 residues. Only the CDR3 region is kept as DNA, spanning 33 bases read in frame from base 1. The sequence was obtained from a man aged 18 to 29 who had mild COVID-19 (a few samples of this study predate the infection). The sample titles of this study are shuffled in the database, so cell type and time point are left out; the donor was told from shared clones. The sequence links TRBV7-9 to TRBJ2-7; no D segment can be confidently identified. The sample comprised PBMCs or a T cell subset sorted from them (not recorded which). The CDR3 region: CASSQAHEQYV. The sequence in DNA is TGTGCCAGCAGCCAGGCGCACGAGCAGTACGTC.